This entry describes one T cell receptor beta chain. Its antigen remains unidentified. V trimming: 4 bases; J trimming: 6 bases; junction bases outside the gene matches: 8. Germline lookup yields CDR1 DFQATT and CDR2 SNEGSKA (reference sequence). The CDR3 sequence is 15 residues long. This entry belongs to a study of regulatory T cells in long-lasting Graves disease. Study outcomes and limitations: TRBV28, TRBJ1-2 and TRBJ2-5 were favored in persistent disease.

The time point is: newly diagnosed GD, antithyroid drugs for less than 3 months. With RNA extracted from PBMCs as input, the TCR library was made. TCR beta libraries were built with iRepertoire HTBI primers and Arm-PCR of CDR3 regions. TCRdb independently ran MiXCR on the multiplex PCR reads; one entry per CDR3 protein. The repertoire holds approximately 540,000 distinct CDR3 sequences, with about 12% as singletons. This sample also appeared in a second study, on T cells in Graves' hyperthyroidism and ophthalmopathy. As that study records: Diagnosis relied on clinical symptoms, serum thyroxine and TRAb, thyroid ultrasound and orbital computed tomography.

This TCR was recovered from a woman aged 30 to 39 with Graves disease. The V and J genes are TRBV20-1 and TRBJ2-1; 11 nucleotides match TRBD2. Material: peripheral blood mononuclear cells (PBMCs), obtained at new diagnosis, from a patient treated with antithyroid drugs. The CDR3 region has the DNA TGCAGTGCTACGACGGGGCTAGCGGGAGGCAATGAGCAGTTCTTC. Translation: CSATTGLAGGNEQFF.